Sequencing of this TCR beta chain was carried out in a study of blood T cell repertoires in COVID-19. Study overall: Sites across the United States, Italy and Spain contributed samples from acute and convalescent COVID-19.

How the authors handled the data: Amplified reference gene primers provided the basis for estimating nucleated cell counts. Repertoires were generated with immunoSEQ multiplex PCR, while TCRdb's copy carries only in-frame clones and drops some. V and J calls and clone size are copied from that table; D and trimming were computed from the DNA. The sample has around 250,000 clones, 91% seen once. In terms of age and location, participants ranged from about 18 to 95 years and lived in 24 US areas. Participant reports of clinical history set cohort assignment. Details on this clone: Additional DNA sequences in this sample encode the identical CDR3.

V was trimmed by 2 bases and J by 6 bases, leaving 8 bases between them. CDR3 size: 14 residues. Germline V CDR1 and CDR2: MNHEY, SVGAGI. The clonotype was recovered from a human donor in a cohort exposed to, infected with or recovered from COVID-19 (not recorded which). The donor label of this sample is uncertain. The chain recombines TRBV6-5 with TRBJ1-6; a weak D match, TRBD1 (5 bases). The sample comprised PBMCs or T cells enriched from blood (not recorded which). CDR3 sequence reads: CASSYGQGNSPLHF. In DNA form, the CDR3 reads TGTGCCAGCAGTTACGGGCAGGGTAATTCACCCCTCCACTTT.